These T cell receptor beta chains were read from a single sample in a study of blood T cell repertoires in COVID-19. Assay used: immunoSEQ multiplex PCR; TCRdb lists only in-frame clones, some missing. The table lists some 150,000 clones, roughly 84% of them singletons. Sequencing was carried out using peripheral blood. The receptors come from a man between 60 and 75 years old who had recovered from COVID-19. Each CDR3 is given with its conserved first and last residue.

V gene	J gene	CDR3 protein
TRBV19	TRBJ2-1	CASSRRLAGDYNEQFF
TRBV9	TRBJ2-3	CASSVLGRGARDTQYF
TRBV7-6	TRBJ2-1	CASSSPGSNEQFF
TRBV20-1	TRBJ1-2	CSDLRNYGYTF
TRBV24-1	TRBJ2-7	CATSDFQAPDRVLEEQYF
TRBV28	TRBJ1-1	CASSFPRRGVNTEAFF
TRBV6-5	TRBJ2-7	CASSPTGTGAYEQYF
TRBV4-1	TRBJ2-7	CASSPSSAGRSSYEQYF
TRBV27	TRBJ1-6	CASTPLQGLGSPLHF
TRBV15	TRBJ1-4	CATNRGWIEGEKLFF
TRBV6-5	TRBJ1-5	CASSRTVSSNQPQHF
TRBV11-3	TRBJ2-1	CASSLDREGRVMFF